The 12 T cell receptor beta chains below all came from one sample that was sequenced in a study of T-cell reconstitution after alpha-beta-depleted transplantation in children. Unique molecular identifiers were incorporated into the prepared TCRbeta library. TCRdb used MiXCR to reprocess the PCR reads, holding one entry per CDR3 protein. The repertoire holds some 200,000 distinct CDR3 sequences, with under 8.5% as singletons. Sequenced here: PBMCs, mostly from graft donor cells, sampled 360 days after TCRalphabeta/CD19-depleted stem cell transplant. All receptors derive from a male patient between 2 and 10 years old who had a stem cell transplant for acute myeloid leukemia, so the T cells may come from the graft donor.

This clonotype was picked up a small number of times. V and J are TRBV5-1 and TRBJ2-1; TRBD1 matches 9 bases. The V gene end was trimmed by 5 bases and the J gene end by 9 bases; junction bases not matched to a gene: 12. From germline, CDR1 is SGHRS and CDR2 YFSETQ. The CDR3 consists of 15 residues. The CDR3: CASSLTGGLNGEQFF. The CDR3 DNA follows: TGCGCCAGCAGTCTGACAGGGGGGTTGAACGGTGAGCAGTTCTTC.

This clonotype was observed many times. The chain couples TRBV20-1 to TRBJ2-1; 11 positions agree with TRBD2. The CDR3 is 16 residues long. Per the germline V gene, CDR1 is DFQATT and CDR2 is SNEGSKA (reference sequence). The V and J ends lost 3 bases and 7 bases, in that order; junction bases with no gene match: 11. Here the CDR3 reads CSASLITSGSPNEQFF. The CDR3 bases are TGCAGTGCTAGCCTAATCACTAGCGGGAGCCCGAATGAGCAGTTCTTC.

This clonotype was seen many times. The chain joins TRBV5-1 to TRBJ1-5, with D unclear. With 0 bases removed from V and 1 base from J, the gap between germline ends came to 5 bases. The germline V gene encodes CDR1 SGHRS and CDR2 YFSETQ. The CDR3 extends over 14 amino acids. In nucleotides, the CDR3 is TGCGCCAGCAGCTTGGATGGGAGCAATCAGCCCCAGCATTTT. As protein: CASSLDGSNQPQHF.

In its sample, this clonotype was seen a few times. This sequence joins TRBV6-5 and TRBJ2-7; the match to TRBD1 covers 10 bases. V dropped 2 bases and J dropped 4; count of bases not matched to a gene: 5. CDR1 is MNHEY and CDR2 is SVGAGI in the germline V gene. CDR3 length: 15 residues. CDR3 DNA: TGTGCCAGCAGTTACGATCCGGGACAGGGGTACGAGCAGTACTTC. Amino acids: CASSYDPGQGYEQYF.

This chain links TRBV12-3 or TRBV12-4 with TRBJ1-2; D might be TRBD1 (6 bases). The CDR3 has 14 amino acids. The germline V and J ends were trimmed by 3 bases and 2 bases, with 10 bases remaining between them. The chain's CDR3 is CASSFAGVNYGYTF. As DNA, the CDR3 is TGTGCCAGCAGTTTCGCAGGGGTGAACTATGGCTACACCTTC.

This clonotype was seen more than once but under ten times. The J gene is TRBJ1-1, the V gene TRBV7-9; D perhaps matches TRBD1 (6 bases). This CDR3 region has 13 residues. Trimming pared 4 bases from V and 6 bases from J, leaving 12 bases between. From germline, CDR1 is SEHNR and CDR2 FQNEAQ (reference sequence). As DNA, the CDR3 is TGTGCCAGCAGCTATAACAGGGACGCTGAAGCTTTCTTT. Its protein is CASSYNRDAEAFF.

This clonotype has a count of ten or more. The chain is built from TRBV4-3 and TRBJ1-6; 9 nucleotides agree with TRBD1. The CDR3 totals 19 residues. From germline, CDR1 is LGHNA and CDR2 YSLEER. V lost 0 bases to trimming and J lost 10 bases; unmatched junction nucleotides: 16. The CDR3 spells CASSQDAPYRGRFPSPLHF. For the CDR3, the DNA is TGCGCCAGCAGCCAAGATGCCCCTTACAGGGGGCGCTTTCCCTCACCCCTCCACTTT.

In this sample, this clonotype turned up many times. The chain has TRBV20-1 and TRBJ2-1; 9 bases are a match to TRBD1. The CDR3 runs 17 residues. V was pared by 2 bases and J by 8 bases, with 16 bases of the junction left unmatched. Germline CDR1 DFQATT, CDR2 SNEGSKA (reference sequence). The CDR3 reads CSARLNGPGTGLDEQFF. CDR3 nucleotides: TGCAGTGCTAGACTTAACGGTCCCGGGACAGGGCTGGATGAGCAGTTCTTC.

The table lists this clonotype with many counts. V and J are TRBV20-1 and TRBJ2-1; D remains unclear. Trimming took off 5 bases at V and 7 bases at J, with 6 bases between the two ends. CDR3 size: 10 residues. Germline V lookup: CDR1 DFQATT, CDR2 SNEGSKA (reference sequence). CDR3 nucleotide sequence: TGCAGTGCTCAACATAATGAGCAGTTCTTC. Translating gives CSAQHNEQFF.

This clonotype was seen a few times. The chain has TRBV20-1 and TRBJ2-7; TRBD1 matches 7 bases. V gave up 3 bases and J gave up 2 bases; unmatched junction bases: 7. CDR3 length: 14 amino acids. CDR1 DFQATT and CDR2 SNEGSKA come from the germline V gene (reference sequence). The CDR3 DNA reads TGCAGTGCTAGTTTCCGACAGGGACCCTACGAGCAGTACTTC. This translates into CSASFRQGPYEQYF.

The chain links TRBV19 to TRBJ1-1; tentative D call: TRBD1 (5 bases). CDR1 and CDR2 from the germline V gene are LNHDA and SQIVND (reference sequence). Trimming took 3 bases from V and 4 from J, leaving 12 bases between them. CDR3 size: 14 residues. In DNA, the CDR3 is TGTGCCAGTAGTATCGGGACGTTTTTCACTGAAGCTTTCTTT. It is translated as CASSIGTFFTEAFF.

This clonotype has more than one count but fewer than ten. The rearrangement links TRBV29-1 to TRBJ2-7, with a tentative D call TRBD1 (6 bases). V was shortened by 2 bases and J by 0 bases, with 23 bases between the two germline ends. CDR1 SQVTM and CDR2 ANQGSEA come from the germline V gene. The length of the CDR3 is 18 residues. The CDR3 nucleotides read TGCAGCGTTGAAACCCTTGAAAGGGGCGACAGGAGCTCCTACGAGCAGTACTTC. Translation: CSVETLERGDRSSYEQYF.